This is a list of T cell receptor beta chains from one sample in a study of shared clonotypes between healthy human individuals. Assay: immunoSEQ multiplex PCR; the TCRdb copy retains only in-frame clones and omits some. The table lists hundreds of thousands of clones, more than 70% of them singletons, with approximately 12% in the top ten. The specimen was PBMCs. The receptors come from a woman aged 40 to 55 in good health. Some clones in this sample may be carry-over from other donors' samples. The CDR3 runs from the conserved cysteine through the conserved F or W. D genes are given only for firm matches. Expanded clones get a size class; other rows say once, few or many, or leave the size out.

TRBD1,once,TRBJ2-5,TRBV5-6,TGTGCCAGCAGCGGGGTGACAGGGGCGGTAGGGACCCAGTACTTC,CASSGVTGAVGTQYF
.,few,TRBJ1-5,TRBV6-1,TGTGCCAGCGGGGAGGGGGGGACAAGCAATCAGCCCCAGCATTTT,CASGEGGTSNQPQHF
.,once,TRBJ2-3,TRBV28,TGTGCCAGCAGTTGGGCAGGGAGCACAGATACGCAGTATTTT,CASSWAGSTDTQYF
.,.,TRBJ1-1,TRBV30,TGTGCCTGGAGCGAGGGCAGGCTGAACACTGAAGCTTTCTTT,CAWSEGRLNTEAFF
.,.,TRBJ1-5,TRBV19,TGTGCCAGTAATCGGGATTTTAATCAGCCCCAGCATTTT,CASNRDFNQPQHF
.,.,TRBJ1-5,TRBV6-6,TGTGCCAGCAGCGTGACAGGTTATAGCAATCAGCCCCAGCATTTT,CASSVTGYSNQPQHF
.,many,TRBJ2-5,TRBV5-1,TGCGCCAGCAGCTTGGGACGGTGGTTTTTCCGGGACCCCCCGTTGAAGACCCAGTACTTC,CASSLGRWFFRDPPLKTQYF
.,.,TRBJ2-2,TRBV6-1,TGTGCCAGCAATTTTGTAGCAGAGAACACCGGGGAGCTGTTTTTT,CASNFVAENTGELFF
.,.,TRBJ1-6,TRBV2,TGTGCCAGCAGTGAAAGGGGACACGGGAGCTCCTATAATTCACCCCTCCACTTT,CASSERGHGSSYNSPLHF
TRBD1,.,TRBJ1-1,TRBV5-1,TGCGCCAGCAGCTCATCGACAGGGGTGAACACTGAAGCTTTCTTT,CASSSSTGVNTEAFF
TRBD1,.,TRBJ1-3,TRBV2,TGTGCCAGCAGAACCCTACAGGGGGCAGGAAACACCATATATTTT,CASRTLQGAGNTIYF
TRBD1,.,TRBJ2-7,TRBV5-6,TGTGCCAGCAGCTCCCCGGGACAGAACTACGAGCAGTACTTC,CASSSPGQNYEQYF
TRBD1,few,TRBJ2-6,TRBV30,TGTGCCTGGAGTCCGGGACAGGGGATCGGTCTGGGTGGGGCCAACGTCCTGACTTTC,CAWSPGQGIGLGGANVLTF
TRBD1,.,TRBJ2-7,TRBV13,TGTGCCAGCAGCTTAGTAACAGGGGACGAGCAGTACTTC,CASSLVTGDEQYF
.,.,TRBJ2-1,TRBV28,TGTGCCAGCAGCCGTAGCGGACTCTACAATGAGCAGTTCTTC,CASSRSGLYNEQFF
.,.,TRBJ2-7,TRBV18,TGTGCCAGCTCACCCGGGCTGTCCAAGACCTACGAGCAGTACTTC,CASSPGLSKTYEQYF